What follows are 14 T cell receptor beta chains derived from one specimen sequenced in a study of blood T cells in healthy people across ages. A second PCR of about 6 to 12 cycles used a sample-barcoded 5' primer and a J-beta primer mix. Using its own MiXCR run on the 5' RACE reads, TCRdb lists one record per CDR3 protein. The sample gives about 800,000 distinct CDR3 sequences, about 46% of which show up once; around a sixth is in the top ten. The sample comprised blood. These receptors were collected from an elderly man in good health.

This clonotype was recorded many times. V and J are TRBV20-1 and TRBJ2-6; D is possibly TRBD2 (5 bases). Germline V gives CDR1 DFQATT, CDR2 SNEGSKA (reference sequence). This CDR3 is built from 17 residues. The V end lost 6 bases, the J end lost 4 bases, and 22 bases lay between the germline ends. In nucleotides, the CDR3 is TGCAGTGCCCAAGACGTGGACTCCCGGCGGGGGGCCAACGTCCTGACTTTC. It translates to CSAQDVDSRRGANVLTF.

The chain couples TRBV7-2 to TRBJ2-7, with D possibly matching TRBD1 (5 bases). The V end was cut by 1 base, the J end by 3 bases, with 13 bases between. CDR1 is SGHTA, CDR2 FQGNSA, per germline. CDR3 length: 15 amino acids. CDR3 sequence: CASSLGIGQGYEQYF. Here the CDR3 DNA reads TGTGCCAGCAGCTTAGGAATCGGGCAGGGCTACGAGCAGTACTTC.

V gene TRBV2 combines with J gene TRBJ1-1, with a tentative D call TRBD1 (6 bases). V was trimmed by 8 bases and J by 0 bases, leaving 10 bases between them. The length of the CDR3 is 13 residues. CDR1 and CDR2 from the germline V gene are SNHLY and FYNNEI. The CDR3 protein is CASRGQMNTEAFF. The CDR3 DNA sequence: TGTGCCAGCCGAGGACAGATGAACACTGAAGCTTTCTTT.

The V call is TRBV7-2, the J call TRBJ2-7; possible D gene TRBD1, 5 bases. Trimming cost V 5 bases and J 6 bases, with 14 bases left between them. The CDR3 has 13 amino acids. CDR1 is SGHTA and CDR2 is FQGNSA in the germline V gene. The CDR3 coding sequence is TGTGCCAGCAGCGAACACAGGAGTGGCGAGCAGTACTTC. Protein sequence: CASSEHRSGEQYF.

This rearrangement joins TRBV2 to TRBJ2-1, with 9 bases matching TRBD2. V shed 6 bases, J shed 4 bases, and the junction held 13 bases outside the gene matches. This CDR3 has 17 amino acids. CDR1 and CDR2 (germline): SNHLY, FYNNEI. CDR3 nucleotide sequence: TGTGCCAGCAGCCGAGAGCGAGCTAGCGGGACTTACAATGAGCAGTTCTTC. Translation gives CASSRERASGTYNEQFF.

This rearrangement joins TRBV24-1 to TRBJ2-2; possibly TRBD1 for D (5 bases). Germline V lookup: CDR1 KGHDR, CDR2 SFDVKD. V lost 10 bases to trimming and J lost 5 bases, with 13 bases between them. The CDR3 loop spans 13 amino acids. The CDR3 DNA sequence: TGTGCCACGAGACCAGGGCCTACCGGGGAGCTGTTTTTT. It codes for CATRPGPTGELFF.

The chain recombines TRBV7-2 with TRBJ2-7; D may be TRBD1 (6 bases). Germline loops: CDR1 SGHTA, CDR2 FQGNSA. This CDR3 region has 14 residues. V lost 4 bases and J 3 bases, leaving 13 bases between the germline ends. Here the CDR3 reads CASSSEGGFYEQYF. Written as DNA, the CDR3 is TGTGCCAGCAGCTCTGAAGGGGGATTCTACGAGCAGTACTTC. The full variable domain, its missing parts supplied by reference TRBV7-2 and TRBJ2-7, is GAGVSQSPSNKVTEKGKDVELRCDPISGHTALYWYRQSLGQGLEFLIYFQGNSAPDKSGLPSDRFSAERTGGSVSTLTIQRTQQEDSAVYLCASSSEGGFYEQYFGPGTRLTVT.

This sequence joins TRBV7-2 and TRBJ2-1; maybe TRBD1 (6 bases). This CDR3 spans 14 amino acids. V lost 4 bases to trimming and J lost 8 bases, with 15 bases between them. The germline V gene encodes CDR1 SGHTA and CDR2 FQGNSA. CDR3 loop: CASSSGTYLDEQFF. CDR3 bases: TGTGCCAGCAGCTCCGGGACATATCTTGATGAGCAGTTCTTC.

In its sample, this clonotype was seen many times. This CDR3 is CASSFEGLASDTQYF. In DNA, the CDR3 is TGTGCCAGCAGCTTCGAGGGCCTAGCCTCAGATACGCAGTATTTT. V is TRBV7-2 and J is TRBJ2-3; tentative D call: TRBD2 (5 bases). Trimming pared 3 bases from V and 4 bases from J, leaving 14 bases between. This CDR3 is 15 amino acids long. Germline V lookup: CDR1 SGHTA, CDR2 FQGNSA.

The V and J genes are TRBV20-1 and TRBJ2-1, with 8 positions matching TRBD2. V lost 6 bases to trimming and J lost 4 bases; unmatched junction nucleotides: 8. The CDR3 loop spans 14 amino acids. Germline CDR1 DFQATT, CDR2 SNEGSKA (reference sequence). The CDR3 sequence: CSAPERGLYNEQFF. Here the CDR3 DNA reads TGCAGTGCCCCCGAGCGGGGGCTGTACAATGAGCAGTTCTTC.

The chain links TRBV12-3 or TRBV12-4 to TRBJ2-2; TRBD2 matches at 9 bases. This CDR3 spans 15 amino acids. After removal of 3 bases from V and 7 bases from J, the junction contained 6 bases not matched to a gene. CDR3 bases: TGTGCCAGCAGTTTTTTTAGCGGGGGTAACGGGGAGCTGTTTTTT. This sequence encodes CASSFFSGGNGELFF.

Comment on this clonotype: One junction end does not reproduce the germline sequence, and a read error may be involved. The V call is TRBV28, the J call TRBJ2-7, with D possibly being TRBD2 (5 bases). The CDR3 extends over 15 amino acids. Germline V gene sequence: CDR1 MDHEN, CDR2 SYDVKM. This CDR3 is CASREPGLSSYGQYF. The CDR3 bases are TGTGCCAGCAGAGAACCGGGATTGAGCTCCTACGGGCAGTACTTC.

The CDR3 sequence is CASSLVPAGGFSYNEQFF. Written as DNA, the CDR3 is TGTGCCAGCAGCTTAGTTCCAGCGGGAGGGTTTTCCTACAATGAGCAGTTCTTC. J is TRBJ2-1 and V is TRBV7-2; 10 bases align to TRBD2. Germline CDR1 and CDR2: SGHTA and FQGNSA. J lost 1 base, V lost 1 base, and 7 bases had no gene match. This CDR3 is built from 18 residues. Full variable domain (remainder filled in from reference TRBV7-2 and TRBJ2-1): GAGVSQSPSNKVTEKGKDVELRCDPISGHTALYWYRQSLGQGLEFLIYFQGNSAPDKSGLPSDRFSAERTGGSVSTLTIQRTQQEDSAVYLCASSLVPAGGFSYNEQFFGPGTRLTVL.

V usage is TRBV7-3 and J usage is TRBJ2-3; D is unclear. The germline gives CDR1 SGHTA, CDR2 FQGTGA. This CDR3 is 13 amino acids long. The V end lost 5 bases, the J end lost 2 bases, and 8 bases lay between the germline ends. DNA of the CDR3: TGTGCCAGCAGCGACTTCCTCACAGATACGCAGTATTTT. This gives the protein CASSDFLTDTQYF.